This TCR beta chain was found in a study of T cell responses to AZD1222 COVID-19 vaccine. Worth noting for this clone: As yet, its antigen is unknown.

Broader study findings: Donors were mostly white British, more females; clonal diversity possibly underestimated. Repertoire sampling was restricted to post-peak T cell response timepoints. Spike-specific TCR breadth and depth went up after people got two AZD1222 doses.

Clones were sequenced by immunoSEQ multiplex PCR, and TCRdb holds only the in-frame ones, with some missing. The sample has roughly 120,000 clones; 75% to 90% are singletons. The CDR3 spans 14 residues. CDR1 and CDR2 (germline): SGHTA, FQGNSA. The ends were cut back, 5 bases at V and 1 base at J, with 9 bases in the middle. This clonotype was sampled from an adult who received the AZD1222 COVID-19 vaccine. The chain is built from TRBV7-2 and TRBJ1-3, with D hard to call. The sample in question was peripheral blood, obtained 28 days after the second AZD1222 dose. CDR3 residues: CASSIYISGNTIYF. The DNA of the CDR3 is TGTGCCAGCAGCATTTACATTTCTGGAAACACCATATATTTT. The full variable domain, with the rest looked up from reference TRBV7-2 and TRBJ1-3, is GAGVSQSPSNKVTEKGKDVELRCDPISGHTALYWYRQSLGQGLEFLIYFQGNSAPDKSGLPSDRFSAERTGGSVSTLTIQRTQQEDSAVYLCASSIYISGNTIYFGEGSWLTVV.